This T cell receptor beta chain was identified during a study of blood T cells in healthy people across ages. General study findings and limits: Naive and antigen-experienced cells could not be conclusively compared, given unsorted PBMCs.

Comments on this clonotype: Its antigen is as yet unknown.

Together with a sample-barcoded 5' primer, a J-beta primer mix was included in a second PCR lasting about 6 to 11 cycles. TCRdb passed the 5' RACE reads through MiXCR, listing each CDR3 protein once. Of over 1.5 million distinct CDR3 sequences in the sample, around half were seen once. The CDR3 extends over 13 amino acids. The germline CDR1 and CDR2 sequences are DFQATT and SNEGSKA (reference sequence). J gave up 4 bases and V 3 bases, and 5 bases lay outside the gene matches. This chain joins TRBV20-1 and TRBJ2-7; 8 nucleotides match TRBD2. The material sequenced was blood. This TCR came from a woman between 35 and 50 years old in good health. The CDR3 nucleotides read TGCAGTGCTAGTCAAGTAGCGGGGTACGAGCAGTACTTC. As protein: CSASQVAGYEQYF.